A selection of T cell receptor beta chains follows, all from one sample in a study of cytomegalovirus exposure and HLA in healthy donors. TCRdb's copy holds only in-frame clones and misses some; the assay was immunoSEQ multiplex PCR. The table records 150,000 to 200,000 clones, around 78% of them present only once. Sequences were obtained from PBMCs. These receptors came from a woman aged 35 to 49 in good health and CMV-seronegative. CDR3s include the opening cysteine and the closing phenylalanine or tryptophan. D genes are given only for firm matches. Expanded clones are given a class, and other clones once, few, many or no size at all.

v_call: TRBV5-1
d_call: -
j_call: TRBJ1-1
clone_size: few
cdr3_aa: CASSLATEPPEAFF
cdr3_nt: TGCGCCAGCAGCTTGGCTACAGAACCCCCTGAAGCTTTCTTT

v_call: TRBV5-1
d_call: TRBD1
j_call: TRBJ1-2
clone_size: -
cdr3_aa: CASSFSTGGSLGYTF
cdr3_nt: TGCGCCAGCAGCTTTTCGACAGGGGGCTCACTAGGCTACACCTTC

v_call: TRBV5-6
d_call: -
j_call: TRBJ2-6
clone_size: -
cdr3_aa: CASSDRPPGANVLTF
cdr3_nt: TGTGCCAGCAGCGACAGGCCCCCCGGGGCCAACGTCCTGACTTTC

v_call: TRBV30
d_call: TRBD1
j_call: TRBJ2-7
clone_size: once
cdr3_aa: CAWSYRQGPSEQYF
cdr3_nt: TGTGCCTGGAGTTACCGACAGGGGCCCTCCGAGCAGTACTTC

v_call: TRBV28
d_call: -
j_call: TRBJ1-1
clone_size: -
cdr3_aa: CASSFTRQNTEAFF
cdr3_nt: TGTGCCAGCAGTTTCACCCGACAGAACACTGAAGCTTTCTTT

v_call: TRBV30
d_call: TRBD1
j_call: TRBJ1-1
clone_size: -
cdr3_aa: CAWDRGRNTEAFF
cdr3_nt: TGTGCCTGGGACAGGGGGCGCAACACTGAAGCTTTCTTT

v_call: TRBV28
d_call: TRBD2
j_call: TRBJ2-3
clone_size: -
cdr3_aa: CASSPRGGASDTQYF
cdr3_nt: TGTGCCAGCAGTCCCCGGGGGGGCGCCTCAGATACGCAGTATTTT

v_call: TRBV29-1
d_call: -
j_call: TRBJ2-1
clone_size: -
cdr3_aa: CSVTVASNEQFF
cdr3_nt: TGCAGCGTTACCGTGGCCTCCAATGAGCAGTTCTTC

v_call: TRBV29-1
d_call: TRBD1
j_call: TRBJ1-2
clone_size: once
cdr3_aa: CSVRAGGDYGYTF
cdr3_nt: TGCAGCGTTCGCGCAGGGGGCGACTATGGCTACACCTTC

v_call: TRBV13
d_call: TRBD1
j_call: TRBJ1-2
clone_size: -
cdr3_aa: CASSLDRNYGYTF
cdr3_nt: TGTGCCAGCAGCCTGGACAGGAACTATGGCTACACCTTC

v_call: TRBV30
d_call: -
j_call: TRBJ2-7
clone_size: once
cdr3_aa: CAWSDDLPGVYEQYF
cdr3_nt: TGTGCCTGGAGCGACGATCTACCAGGCGTCTACGAGCAGTACTTC

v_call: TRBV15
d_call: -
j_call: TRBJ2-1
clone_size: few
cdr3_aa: CATSKDRSYNEQFF
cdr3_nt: TGTGCCACCAGCAAAGACAGGTCCTACAATGAGCAGTTCTTC

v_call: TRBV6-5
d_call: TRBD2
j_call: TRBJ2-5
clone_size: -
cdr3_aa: CASGLTSGRGETQYF
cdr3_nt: TGTGCCAGCGGCCTTACTAGCGGGAGAGGAGAGACCCAGTACTTC

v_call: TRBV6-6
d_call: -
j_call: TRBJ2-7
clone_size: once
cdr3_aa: CASSSPEGGDYEQYF
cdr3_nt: TGTGCCAGCAGTTCCCCAGAGGGGGGGGACTACGAGCAGTACTTC

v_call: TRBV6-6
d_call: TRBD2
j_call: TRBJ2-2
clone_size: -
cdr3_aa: CASTTGGATGELFF
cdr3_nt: TGTGCCAGCACCACGGGGGGGGCAACCGGGGAGCTGTTTTTT

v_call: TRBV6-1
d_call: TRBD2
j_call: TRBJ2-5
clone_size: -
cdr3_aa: CASSLSGRETQYF
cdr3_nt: TGTGCCAGCAGTCTGAGCGGGAGAGAGACCCAGTACTTC

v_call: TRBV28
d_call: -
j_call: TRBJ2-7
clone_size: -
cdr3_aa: CASTSGGESYEQYF
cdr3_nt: TGTGCCAGCACTTCTGGCGGGGAATCCTACGAGCAGTACTTC

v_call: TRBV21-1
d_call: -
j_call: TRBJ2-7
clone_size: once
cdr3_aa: CASSPQNGLAGWGWEQYF
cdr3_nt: TGTGCCAGCAGCCCTCAAAACGGACTAGCGGGATGGGGTTGGGAGCAGTACTTC

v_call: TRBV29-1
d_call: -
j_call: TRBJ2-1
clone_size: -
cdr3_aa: CSGGDSSYNEQFF
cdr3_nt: TGCAGCGGAGGCGATAGCTCCTACAATGAGCAGTTCTTC

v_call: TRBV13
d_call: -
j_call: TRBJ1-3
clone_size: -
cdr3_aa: CASSLGGGTGNTIYF
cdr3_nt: TGTGCCAGCAGCTTAGGGGGCGGGACTGGAAACACCATATATTTT

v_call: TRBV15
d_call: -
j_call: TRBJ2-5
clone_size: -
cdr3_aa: CATSHSGGKETQYF
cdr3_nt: TGTGCCACCAGTCACTCCGGAGGGAAAGAGACCCAGTACTTC

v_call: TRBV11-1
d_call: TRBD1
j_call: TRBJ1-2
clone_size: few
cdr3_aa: CASSFGRWGTGPMNYGYTF
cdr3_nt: TGTGCCAGCAGCTTCGGCCGATGGGGGACAGGCCCAATGAACTATGGCTACACCTTC

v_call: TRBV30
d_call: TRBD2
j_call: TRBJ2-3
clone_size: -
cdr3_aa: CAWSVREREVIDTQYF
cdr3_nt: TGTGCCTGGAGTGTACGTGAGCGGGAGGTCATAGATACGCAGTATTTT

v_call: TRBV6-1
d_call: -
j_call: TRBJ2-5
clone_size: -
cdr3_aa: CASSDRDWYIQETQYF
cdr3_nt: TGTGCCAGCAGTGACCGGGACTGGTATATTCAAGAGACCCAGTACTTC

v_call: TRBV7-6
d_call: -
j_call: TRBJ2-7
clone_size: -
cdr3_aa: CASSPQEGQTYEQYF
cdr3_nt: TGTGCCAGCAGCCCCCAAGAAGGACAGACCTACGAGCAGTACTTC

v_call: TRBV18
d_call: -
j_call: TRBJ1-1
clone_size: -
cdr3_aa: CASSLRGQGGTEAFF
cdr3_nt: TGTGCCAGCTCACTTCGAGGTCAGGGTGGCACTGAAGCTTTCTTT

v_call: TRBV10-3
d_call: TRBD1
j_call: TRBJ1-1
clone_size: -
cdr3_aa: CAISRQGSDTEAFF
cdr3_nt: TGTGCCATCAGCCGACAGGGGTCGGACACTGAAGCTTTCTTT

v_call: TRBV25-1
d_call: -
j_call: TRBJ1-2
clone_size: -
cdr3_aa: CASSDSIMGLGARGYTF
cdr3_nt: TGTGCCAGCAGTGATTCAATTATGGGTCTGGGGGCAAGGGGCTACACCTTC

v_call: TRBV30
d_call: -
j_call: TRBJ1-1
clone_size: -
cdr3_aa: CASAQGPSNTEAFF
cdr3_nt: TGTGCCTCTGCACAGGGTCCCTCGAACACTGAAGCTTTCTTT

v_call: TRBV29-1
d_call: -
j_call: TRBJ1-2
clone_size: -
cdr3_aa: CSVDHQRGYGYTF
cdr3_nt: TGCAGCGTTGATCACCAAAGGGGCTATGGCTACACCTTC

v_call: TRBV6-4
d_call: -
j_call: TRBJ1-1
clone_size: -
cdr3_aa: CASSAIHRVSNTEAFF
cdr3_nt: TGTGCCAGCAGTGCGATTCACAGAGTATCGAACACTGAAGCTTTCTTT

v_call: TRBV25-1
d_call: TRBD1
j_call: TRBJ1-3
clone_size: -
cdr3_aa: CASSEAGGSNTIYF
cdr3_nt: TGTGCCAGCAGTGAAGCAGGGGGAAGTAACACCATATATTTT

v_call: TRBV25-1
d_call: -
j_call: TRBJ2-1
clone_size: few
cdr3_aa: CASSGDYNEQFF
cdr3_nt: TGTGCCAGCAGCGGGGACTACAATGAGCAGTTCTTC

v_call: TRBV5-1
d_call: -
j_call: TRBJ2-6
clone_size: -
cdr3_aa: CASSLNQGANVLTF
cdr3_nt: TGCGCCAGCAGCTTAAACCAGGGGGCCAACGTCCTGACTTTC

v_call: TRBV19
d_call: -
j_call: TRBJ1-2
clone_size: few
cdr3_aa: CASSTGRELNYGYTF
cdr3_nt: TGTGCCAGTAGTACCGGACGGGAACTTAACTATGGCTACACCTTC

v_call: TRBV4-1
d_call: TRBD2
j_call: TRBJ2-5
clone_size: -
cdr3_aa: CASSPGLAEETQYF
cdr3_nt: TGCGCCAGCAGCCCAGGACTAGCGGAAGAGACCCAGTACTTC

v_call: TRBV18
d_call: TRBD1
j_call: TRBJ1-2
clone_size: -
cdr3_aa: CASSPTGENFLGYTF
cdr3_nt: TGTGCCAGCTCACCGACAGGGGAAAACTTCTTAGGCTACACCTTC

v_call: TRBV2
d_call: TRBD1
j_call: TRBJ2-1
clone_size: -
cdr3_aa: CASSPRDSLTNEQFF
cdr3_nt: TGTGCCAGCAGTCCCCGGGACAGCCTAACCAATGAGCAGTTCTTC

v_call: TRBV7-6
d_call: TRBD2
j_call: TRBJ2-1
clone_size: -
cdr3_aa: CASSPQSGGYNEQFF
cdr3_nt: TGTGCCAGCAGCCCCCAAAGCGGGGGTTACAATGAGCAGTTCTTC

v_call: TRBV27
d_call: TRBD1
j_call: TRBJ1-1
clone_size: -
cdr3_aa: CASSRDSGTEAFF
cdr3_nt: TGTGCCAGCAGTAGGGACAGTGGGACTGAAGCTTTCTTT

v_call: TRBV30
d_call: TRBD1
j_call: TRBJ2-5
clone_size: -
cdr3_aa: CAWSVDGTAETQYF
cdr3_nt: TGTGCCTGGAGTGTAGACGGGACAGCGGAGACCCAGTACTTC

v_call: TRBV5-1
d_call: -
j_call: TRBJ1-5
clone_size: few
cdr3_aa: CASRTGGVAWEPQHF
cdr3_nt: TGCGCCAGTCGGACTGGAGGGGTCGCTTGGGAGCCCCAGCATTTT

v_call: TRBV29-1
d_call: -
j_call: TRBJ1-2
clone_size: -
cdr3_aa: CSAERTGYGYTF
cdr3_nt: TGCAGCGCCGAGCGGACGGGCTATGGCTACACCTTC